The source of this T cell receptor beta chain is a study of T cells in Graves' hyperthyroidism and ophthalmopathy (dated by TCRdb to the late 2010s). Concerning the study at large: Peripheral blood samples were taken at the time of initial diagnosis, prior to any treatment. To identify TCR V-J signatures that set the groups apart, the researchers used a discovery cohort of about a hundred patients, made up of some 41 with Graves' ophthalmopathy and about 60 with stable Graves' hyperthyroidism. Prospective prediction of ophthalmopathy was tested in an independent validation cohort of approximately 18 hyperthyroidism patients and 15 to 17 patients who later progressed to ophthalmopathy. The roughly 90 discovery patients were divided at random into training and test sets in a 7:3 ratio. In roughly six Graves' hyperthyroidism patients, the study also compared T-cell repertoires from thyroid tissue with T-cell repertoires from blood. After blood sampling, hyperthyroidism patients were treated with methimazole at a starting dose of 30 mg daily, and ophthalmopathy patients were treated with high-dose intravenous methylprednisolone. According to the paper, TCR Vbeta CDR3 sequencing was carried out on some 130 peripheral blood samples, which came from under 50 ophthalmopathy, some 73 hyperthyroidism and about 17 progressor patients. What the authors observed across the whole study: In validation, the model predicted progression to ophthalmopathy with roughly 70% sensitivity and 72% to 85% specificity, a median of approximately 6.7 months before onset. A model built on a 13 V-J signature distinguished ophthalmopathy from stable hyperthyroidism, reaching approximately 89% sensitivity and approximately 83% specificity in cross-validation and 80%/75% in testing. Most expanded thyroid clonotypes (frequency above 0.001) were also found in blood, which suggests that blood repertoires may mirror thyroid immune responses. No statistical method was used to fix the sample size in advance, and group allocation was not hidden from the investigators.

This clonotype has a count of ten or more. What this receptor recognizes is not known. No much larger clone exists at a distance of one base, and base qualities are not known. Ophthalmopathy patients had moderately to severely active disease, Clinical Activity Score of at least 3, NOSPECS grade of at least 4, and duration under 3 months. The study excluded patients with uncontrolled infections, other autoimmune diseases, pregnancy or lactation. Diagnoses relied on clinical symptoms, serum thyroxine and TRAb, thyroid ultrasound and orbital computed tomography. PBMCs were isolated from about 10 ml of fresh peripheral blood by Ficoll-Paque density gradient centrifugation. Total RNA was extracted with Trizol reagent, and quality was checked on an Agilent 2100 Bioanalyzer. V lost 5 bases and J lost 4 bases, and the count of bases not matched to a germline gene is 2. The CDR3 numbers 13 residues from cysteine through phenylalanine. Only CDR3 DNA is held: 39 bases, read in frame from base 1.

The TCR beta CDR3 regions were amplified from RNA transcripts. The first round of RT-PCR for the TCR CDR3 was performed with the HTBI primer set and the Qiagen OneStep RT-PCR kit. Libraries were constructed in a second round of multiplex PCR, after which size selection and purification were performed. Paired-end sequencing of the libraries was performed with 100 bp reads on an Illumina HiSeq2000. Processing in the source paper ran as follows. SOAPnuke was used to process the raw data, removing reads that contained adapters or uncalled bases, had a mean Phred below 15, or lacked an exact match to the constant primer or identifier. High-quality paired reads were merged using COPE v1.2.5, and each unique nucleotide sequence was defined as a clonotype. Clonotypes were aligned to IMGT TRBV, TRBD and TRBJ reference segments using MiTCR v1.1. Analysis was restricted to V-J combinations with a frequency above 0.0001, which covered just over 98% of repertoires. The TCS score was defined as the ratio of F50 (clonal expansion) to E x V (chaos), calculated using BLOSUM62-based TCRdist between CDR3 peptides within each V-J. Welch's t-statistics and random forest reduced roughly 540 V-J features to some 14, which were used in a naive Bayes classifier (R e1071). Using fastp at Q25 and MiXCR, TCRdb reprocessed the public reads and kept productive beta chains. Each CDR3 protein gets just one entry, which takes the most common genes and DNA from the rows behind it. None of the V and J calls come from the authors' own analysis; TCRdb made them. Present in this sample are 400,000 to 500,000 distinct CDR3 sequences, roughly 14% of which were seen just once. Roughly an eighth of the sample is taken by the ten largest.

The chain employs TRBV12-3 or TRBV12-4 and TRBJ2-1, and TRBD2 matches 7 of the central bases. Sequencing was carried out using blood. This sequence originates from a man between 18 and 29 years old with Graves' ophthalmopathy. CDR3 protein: CASSHGGYNEQFF. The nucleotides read TGTGCCAGCAGTCACGGGGGGTACAATGAGCAGTTCTTC.